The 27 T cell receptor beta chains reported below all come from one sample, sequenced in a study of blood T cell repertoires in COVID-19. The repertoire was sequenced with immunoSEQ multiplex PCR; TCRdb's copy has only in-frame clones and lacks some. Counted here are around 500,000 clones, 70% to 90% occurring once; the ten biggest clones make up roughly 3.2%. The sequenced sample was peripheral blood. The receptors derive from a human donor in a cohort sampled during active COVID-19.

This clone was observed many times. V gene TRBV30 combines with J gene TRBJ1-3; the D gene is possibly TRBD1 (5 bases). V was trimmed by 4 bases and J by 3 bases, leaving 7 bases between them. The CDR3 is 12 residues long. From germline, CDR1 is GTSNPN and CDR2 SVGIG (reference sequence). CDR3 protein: CAWTGGGNTIYF. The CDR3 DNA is TGTGCCTGGACCGGGGGTGGAAACACCATATATTTT.

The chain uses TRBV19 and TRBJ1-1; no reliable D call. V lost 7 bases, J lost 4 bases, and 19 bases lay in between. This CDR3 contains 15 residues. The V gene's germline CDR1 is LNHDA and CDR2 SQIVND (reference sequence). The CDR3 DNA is TGTGCCAGTAACCCAAGCCCGGGTTTGAGCACTGAAGCTTTCTTT. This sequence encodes CASNPSPGLSTEAFF.

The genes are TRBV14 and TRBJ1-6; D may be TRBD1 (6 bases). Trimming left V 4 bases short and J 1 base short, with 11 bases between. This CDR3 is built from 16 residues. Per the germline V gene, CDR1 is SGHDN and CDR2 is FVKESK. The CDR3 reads CASSRGQTSYNSPLHF. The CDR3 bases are TGTGCCAGCAGCCGAGGACAGACGTCCTATAATTCACCCCTCCACTTT. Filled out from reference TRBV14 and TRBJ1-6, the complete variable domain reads EAGVTQFPSHSVIEKGQTVTLRCDPISGHDNLYWYRRVMGKEIKFLLHFVKESKQDESGMPNNRFLAERTGGTYSTLKVQPAELEDSGVYFCASSRGQTSYNSPLHFGNGTRLTVT.

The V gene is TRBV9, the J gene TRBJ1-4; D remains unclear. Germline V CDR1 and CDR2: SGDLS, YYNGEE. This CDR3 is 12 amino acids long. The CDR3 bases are TGTTTGCGGCGAGCAACTAATGAAAAACTGTTTTTT. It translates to CLRRATNEKLFF.

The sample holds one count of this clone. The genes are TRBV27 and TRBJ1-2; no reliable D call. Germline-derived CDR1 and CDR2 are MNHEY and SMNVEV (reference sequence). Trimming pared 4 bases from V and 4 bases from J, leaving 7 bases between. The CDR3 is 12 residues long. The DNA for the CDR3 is TGTGCCAGCAGTTCCGGGAGCTATGGCTACACCTTC. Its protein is CASSSGSYGYTF.

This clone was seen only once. CDR3 DNA sequence: TGTGCCAGCAGCGACCGGGACAGGGGCACAGATACGCAGTATTTT. Amino acids: CASSDRDRGTDTQYF. This rearrangement joins TRBV6-5 to TRBJ2-3, with 9 bases matching TRBD1. The CDR3 covers 15 residues. The trim removed 6 bases at V and 1 base at J, leaving 5 bases unmatched. Germline V gives CDR1 MNHEY, CDR2 SVGAGI.

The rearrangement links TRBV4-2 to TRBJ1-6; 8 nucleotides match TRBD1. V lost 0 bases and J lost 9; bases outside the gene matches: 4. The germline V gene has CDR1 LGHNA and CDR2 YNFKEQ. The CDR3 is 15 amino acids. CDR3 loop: CASSQDMTGVSPLHF. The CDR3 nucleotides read TGTGCCAGCAGCCAAGATATGACAGGGGTTTCACCCCTCCACTTT.

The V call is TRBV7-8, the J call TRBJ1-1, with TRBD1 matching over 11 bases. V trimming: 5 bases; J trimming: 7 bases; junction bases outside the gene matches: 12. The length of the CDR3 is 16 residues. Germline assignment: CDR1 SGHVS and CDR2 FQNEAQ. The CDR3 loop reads CASSLIMGQGDFEAFF. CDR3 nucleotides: TGTGCCAGCAGCCTGATAATGGGACAGGGGGATTTTGAAGCTTTCTTT.

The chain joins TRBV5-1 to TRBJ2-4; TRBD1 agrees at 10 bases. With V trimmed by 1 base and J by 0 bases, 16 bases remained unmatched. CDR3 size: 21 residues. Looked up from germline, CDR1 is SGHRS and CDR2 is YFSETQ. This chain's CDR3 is CASSLTDRGRARDLAKNIQYF. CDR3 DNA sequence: TGCGCCAGCAGCTTGACGGACAGGGGGAGGGCGAGAGACTTAGCCAAAAACATTCAGTACTTC. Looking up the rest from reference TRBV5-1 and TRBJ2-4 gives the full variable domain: KAGVTQTPRYLIKTRGQQVTLSCSPISGHRSVSWYQQTPGQGLQFLFEYFSETQRNKGNFPGRFSGRQFSNSRSEMNVSTLELGDSALYLCASSLTDRGRARDLAKNIQYFGAGTRLSVL.

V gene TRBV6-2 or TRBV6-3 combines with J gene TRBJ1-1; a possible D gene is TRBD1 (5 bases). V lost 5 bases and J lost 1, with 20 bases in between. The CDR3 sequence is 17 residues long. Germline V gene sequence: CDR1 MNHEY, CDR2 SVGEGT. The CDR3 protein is CASSIQGRDRWNTEAFF. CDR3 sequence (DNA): TGTGCCAGCAGTATTCAGGGAAGGGATCGGTGGAACACTGAAGCTTTCTTT.

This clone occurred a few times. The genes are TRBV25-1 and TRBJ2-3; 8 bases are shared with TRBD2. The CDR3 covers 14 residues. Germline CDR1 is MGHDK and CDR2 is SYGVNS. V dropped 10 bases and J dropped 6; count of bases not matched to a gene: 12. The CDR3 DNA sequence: TGTGCCACCACTCGGGCGGGAGGCTTGGATACGCAGTATTTT. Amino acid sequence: CATTRAGGLDTQYF.

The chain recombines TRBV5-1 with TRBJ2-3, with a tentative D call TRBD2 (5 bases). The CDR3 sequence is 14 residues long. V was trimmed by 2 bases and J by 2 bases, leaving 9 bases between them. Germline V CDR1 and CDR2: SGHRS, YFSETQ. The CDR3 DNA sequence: TGCGCCAGCAGCTTCTCGGGATTCACAGATACGCAGTATTTT. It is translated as CASSFSGFTDTQYF.

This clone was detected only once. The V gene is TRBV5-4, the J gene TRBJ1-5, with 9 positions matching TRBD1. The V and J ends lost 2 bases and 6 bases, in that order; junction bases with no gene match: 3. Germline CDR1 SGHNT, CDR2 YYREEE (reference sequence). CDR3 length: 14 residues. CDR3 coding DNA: TGTGCCAGCAGCTTACAGGGGGCTCGTCAGCCCCAGCATTTT. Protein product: CASSLQGARQPQHF.

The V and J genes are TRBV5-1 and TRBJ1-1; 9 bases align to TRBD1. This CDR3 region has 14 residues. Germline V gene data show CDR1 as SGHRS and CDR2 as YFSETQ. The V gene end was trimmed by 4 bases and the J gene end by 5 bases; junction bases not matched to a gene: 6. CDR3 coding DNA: TGCGCCAGCAGCCCCGGGACAGGGTGGACTGAAGCTTTCTTT. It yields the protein CASSPGTGWTEAFF.

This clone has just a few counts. The CDR3 nucleotides are TGTGCCAGTAGTATAGCGGGAGCTACAGATACGCAGTATTTT. Protein product: CASSIAGATDTQYF. The chain has TRBV19 and TRBJ2-3; a possible D gene is TRBD2 (6 bases). Germline V gene lookup returns CDR1 LNHDA and CDR2 SQIVND (reference sequence). The CDR3 runs to 14 residues. V was trimmed by 1 base and J by 3 bases, leaving 8 bases between them.

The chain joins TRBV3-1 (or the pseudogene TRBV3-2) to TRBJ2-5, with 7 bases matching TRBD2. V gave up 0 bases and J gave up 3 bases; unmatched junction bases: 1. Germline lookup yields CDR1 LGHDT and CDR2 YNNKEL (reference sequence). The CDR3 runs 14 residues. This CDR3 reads CASSQDLAEETQYF. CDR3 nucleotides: TGTGCCAGCAGCCAAGACCTAGCGGAAGAGACCCAGTACTTC.

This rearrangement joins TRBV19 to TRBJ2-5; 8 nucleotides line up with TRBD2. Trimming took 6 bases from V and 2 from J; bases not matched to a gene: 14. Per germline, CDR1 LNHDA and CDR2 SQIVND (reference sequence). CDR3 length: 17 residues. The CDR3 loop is CASRLRGTGGYQETQYF. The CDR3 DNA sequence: TGTGCCAGTAGGCTTAGGGGGACGGGAGGGTATCAAGAGACCCAGTACTTC.

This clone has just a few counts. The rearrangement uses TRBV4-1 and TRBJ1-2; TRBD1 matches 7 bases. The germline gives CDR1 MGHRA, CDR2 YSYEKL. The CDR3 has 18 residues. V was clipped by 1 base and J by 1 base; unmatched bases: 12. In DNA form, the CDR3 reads TGCGCCAGCAGCCAAGCGAGGACAGGAGTTTTAGTTAACTATGGCTACACCTTC. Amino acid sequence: CASSQARTGVLVNYGYTF.

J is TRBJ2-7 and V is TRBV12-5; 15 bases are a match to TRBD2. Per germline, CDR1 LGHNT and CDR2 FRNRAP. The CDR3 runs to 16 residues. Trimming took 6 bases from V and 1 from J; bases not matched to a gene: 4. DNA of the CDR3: TGTGCTAGTGGCCCTGGGACTAGCGGGAGGTCCTACGAGCAGTACTTC. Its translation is CASGPGTSGRSYEQYF. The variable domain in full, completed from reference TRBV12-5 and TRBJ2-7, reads DARVTQTPRHKVTEMGQEVTMRCQPILGHNTVFWYRQTMMQGLELLAYFRNRAPLDDSGMPKDRFSAEMPDATLATLKIQPSEPRDSAVYFCASGPGTSGRSYEQYFGPGTRLTVT.

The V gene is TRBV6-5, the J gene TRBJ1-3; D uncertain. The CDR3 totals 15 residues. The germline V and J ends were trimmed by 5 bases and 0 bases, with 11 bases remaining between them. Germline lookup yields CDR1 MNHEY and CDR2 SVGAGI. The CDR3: CASSLTQYSGNTIYF. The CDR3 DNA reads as TGTGCCAGCAGTCTAACGCAATACTCTGGAAACACCATATATTTT.

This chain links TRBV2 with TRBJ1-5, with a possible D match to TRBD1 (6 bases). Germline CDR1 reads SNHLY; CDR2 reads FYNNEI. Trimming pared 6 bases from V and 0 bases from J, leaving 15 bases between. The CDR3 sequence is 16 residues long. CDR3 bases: TGTGCCAGCAGAGACGGACAGCTCAATAGCAATCAGCCCCAGCATTTT. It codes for CASRDGQLNSNQPQHF.

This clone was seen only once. CDR3 sequence (DNA): TGTGCCAGCAGCCCATCCCCAGGAATCCAGCCCCAGCATTTT. Translating gives CASSPSPGIQPQHF. V is TRBV5-4 and J is TRBJ1-5, with D hard to call. Trimming removed 4 bases at V and 7 bases at J, with 15 bases between. In germline, CDR1 is SGHNT, CDR2 YYREEE (reference sequence). The CDR3 extends over 14 amino acids.

The CDR3 DNA sequence: TGTGCCAGCAGCTCCCCCGGGAGGGCCTACGAGCAGTACTTC. This translates into CASSSPGRAYEQYF. This sequence joins TRBV5-4 and TRBJ2-7; 8 bases are shared with TRBD2. The CDR3 is made up of 14 amino acids. The germline gives CDR1 SGHNT, CDR2 YYREEE (reference sequence). V was pared by 3 bases and J by 2 bases, with 4 bases of the junction left unmatched.

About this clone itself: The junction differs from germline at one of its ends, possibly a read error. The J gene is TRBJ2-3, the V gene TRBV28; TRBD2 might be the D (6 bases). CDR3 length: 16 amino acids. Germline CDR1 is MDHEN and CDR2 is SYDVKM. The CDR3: CASSLGGTPLTYTQYF. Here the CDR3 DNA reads TGTGCCAGCAGTTTGGGCGGGACCCCGCTCACATATACGCAGTATTTT.

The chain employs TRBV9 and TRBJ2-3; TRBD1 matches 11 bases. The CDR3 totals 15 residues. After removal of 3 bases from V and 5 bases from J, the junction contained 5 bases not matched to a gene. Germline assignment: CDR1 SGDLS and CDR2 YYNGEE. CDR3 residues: CASSGTGGMRDTQYF. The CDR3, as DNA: TGTGCCAGCAGCGGGACAGGGGGCATGAGAGATACGCAGTATTTT.

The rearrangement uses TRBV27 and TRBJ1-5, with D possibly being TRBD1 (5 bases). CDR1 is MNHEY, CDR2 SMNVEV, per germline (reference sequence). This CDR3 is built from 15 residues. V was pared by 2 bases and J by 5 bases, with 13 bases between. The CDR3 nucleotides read TGTGCCAGCAGTTTAAATCTCTGGGGGGATCAGCCCCAGCATTTT. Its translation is CASSLNLWGDQPQHF.

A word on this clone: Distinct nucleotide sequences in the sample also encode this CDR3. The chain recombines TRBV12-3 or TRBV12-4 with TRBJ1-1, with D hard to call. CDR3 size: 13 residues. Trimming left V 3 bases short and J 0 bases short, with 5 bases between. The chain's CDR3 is CASSFQLNTEAFF. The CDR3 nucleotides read TGTGCCAGCAGTTTCCAATTGAACACTGAAGCTTTCTTT.